The sequence of this T cell receptor (beta chain) was determined in a study of blood T cell repertoires in COVID-19. The germline V and J ends were trimmed by 7 bases and 1 base, with 11 bases remaining between them. This CDR3 contains 14 residues. Germline CDR1 SGHAT, CDR2 FQNNGV. Generated by immunoSEQ multiplex PCR, the TCRdb table keeps only in-frame clones and is missing some. Of fewer than 500,000 clones in the sample, 81% were seen once. The specimen sequenced was peripheral blood. The chain has TRBV11-2 and TRBJ1-3; D is uncertain. The source is a human donor with acute or convalescent COVID-19. The donor label of this sample is uncertain. This CDR3 reads CASTQSRSGNTIYF. CDR3 bases: TGTGCCAGCACCCAGTCTAGGTCTGGAAACACCATATATTTT.